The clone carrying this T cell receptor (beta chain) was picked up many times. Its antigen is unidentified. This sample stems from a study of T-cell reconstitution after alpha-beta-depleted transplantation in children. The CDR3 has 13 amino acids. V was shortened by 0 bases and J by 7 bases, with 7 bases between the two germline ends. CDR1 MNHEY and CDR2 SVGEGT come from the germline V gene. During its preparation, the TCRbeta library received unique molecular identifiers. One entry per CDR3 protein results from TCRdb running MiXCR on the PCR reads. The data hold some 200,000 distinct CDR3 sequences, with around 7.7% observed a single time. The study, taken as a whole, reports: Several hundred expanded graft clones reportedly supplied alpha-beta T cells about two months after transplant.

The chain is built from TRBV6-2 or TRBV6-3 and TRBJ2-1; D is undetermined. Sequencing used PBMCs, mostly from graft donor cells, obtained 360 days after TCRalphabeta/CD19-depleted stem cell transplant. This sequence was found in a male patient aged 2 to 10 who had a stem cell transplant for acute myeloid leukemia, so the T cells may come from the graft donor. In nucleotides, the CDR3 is TGTGCCAGCAGTTACTCGGTGGAAAATGAGCAGTTCTTC. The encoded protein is CASSYSVENEQFF.